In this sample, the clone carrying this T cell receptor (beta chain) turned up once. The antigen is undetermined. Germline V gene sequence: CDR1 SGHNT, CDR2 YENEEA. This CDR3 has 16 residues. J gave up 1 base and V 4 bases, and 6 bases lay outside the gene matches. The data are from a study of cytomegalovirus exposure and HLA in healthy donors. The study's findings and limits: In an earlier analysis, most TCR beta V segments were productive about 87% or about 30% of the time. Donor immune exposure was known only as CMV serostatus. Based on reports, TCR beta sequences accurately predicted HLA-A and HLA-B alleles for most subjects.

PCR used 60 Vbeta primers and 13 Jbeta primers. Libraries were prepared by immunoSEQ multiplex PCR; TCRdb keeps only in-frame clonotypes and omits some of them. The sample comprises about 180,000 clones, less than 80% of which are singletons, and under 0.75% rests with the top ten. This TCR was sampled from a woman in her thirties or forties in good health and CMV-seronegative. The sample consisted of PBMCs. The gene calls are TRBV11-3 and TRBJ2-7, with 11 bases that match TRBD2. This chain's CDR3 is CASSYRLAGWSYEQYF. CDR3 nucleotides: TGTGCCAGCAGCTATAGACTAGCGGGGTGGTCCTACGAGCAGTACTTC.